A selection of T cell receptor beta chains follows, all from one sample in a study of CD8 T cells in ankylosing spondylitis. TCRdb fed the 5' RACE reads into MiXCR, producing one record per CDR3 protein. Here the sample spans about 840,000 distinct CDR3 sequences, 12% being singletons. The sequenced sample was blood, either unsorted or a sorted T cell fraction (not recorded which). Every receptor here comes from a male donor with ankylosing spondylitis. The CDR3 runs from the conserved cysteine through the conserved F or W. Fields, in order: J gene, clone size, V gene, D gene, CDR3 DNA, CDR3 protein. The D gene is left open where the match is weak. Clone size appears in some rows only: once, few, many, or a class for an expanded clone.

TRBJ2-5	-	TRBV5-1	-	TGCGCCAGCAGCGAACAGCAAACCCAAGAGACCCAGTACTTC	CASSEQQTQETQYF
TRBJ2-7	-	TRBV12-3/TRBV12-4	-	TGTGCCAGCAGACCCTCCTCCTACGAGCAGTACTTC	CASRPSSYEQYF
TRBJ2-7	-	TRBV18	-	TGTGCCAGCTCACCGAATTATAGGGCAGACGAGCAGTACTTC	CASSPNYRADEQYF
TRBJ2-7	few	TRBV29-1	TRBD1	TGCAGCCCCTATCGGCAGGGGGCGATCTACGAGCAGTACTTC	CSPYRQGAIYEQYF
TRBJ2-1	few	TRBV20-1	-	TGCAGTGCTAGGTACGACAGGTTTTACAATGAGCAGTTCTTC	CSARYDRFYNEQFF
TRBJ2-3	many	TRBV18	-	TGCGCCAGCAGCCCAGGCGGGACAGATACGCAGTATTTT	CASSPGGTDTQYF
TRBJ1-1	few	TRBV28	-	TGTGCCAGCATGGGGCGGGTGAACACTGAAGCTTTCTTT	CASMGRVNTEAFF
TRBJ2-7	few	TRBV7-6	TRBD1	TGTGCCAGCAGCTTAGTGGAGAATCGAATGGGACAGCTCTCCTACGAGCAGTACTTC	CASSLVENRMGQLSYEQYF
TRBJ1-1	few	TRBV25-1	TRBD1	TGTGCCAGCAGTGAAGGTGGCAGGGGGAGGATCACTGAAGCTTTCTTT	CASSEGGRGRITEAFF
TRBJ1-1	few	TRBV29-1	-	TGCAGCGTTCGCTCCGAAGCTTTGGCTTTCTTT	CSVRSEALAFF
TRBJ1-2	-	TRBV18	TRBD1	TGTGCCAGCTCACCGAAGACAGGGTTAAACTATGGCTACACCTTC	CASSPKTGLNYGYTF
TRBJ2-1	few	TRBV7-2	-	TGTGCCAGCAGCTTAGGCGCGGCACCCTACAATGAGCAGTTCTTC	CASSLGAAPYNEQFF
TRBJ2-5	-	TRBV20-1	TRBD2	TGCAGTGCTAGGGGGCTAGCGGGAGGGAAGGAGACCCAGTACTTC	CSARGLAGGKETQYF
TRBJ2-7	-	TRBV6-1	-	TGTGCCAGCAATCTGTCCCCCTCCGGCGAGCAGTACTTC	CASNLSPSGEQYF
TRBJ1-4	many	TRBV29-1	-	TGCAGCGTTTGGCGGCGTAATGAAAAACTGTTTTTT	CSVWRRNEKLFF
TRBJ2-1	few	TRBV20-1	TRBD2	TGCAGTGCTAGTCAGGGACTAGCGGGGGGGTATAATGAGCAGTTCTTC	CSASQGLAGGYNEQFF
TRBJ2-5	-	TRBV30	-	TGTGCCTGGAGTTGGGTCCAAGAGACCCAGTACTTC	CAWSWVQETQYF
TRBJ1-1	many	TRBV5-1	-	TGCGCCAGCAGCTTGGCCGGGCAGGGCTCCGAAGCTTTCTTT	CASSLAGQGSEAFF
TRBJ1-4	few	TRBV20-1	TRBD1	TGCAGTGCCCCTCGGACAGGGGATAATGAAAAACTGTTTTTT	CSAPRTGDNEKLFF